This T cell receptor (beta chain) stems from a study of Tregs in tolerant kidney transplant recipients. General study points: Few patients were studied, so findings need validation in larger groups. For some patients, primers changed over time, blocking nucleotide-level comparison.

Mixed chimerism was transient after nonmyeloablative marrow transplants from related graft donors. Thawed PBMCs were FACS-sorted into unstimulated CD4+CD25+CD127- regulatory T cells, CD4+CD25- non-regulatory cells, CD4 and CD8 cells. This clone showed up just once. As yet, its antigen is unknown. One end of the junction is discordant with germline, which a read error may explain. The sample contains more than one DNA sequence encoding this CDR3. The table came from immunoSEQ multiplex PCR; TCRdb's copy has only in-frame clones and leaves some out. The repertoire holds 40,000 to 50,000 clones, with about 92% as singletons. This CDR3 spans 17 amino acids. Germline V gene lookup returns CDR1 SGHTS and CDR2 YDEGEE.

This TCR was recovered from a human patient who received a combined kidney and bone marrow transplant. The T cells may come from the graft donor. The specimen comprised CD8+ T cells from blood (PBMCs), sampled 12 months after the transplant. The chain joins TRBV5-8 to TRBJ1-6; perhaps TRBD1 as D (5 bases). CDR3 sequence reads: CASSLTIRPQGNSPLHF. Here the CDR3 DNA reads TGTGCCAGCAGCTTGACGATTCGGCCCCAGGGAAATTCCCCCCTCCACTTT.